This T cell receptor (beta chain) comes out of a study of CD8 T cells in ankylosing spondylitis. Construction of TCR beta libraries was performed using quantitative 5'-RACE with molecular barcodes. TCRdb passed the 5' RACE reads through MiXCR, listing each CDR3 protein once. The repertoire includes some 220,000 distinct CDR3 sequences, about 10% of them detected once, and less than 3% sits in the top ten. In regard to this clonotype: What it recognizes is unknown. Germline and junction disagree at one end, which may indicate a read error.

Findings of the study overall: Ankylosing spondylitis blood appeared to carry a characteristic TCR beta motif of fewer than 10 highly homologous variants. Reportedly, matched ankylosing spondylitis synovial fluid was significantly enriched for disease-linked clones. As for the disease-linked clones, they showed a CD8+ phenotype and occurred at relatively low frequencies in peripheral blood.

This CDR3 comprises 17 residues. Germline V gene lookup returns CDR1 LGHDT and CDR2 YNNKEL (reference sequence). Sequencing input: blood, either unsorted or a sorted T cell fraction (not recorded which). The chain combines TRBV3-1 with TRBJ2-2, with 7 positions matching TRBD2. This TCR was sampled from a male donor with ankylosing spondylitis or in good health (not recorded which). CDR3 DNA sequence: TGTGCCACCAGCCAATCGACTAGCTCTAAGAACACCGGGGAGCTGTTTTTT. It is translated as CATSQSTSSKNTGELFF.